A single TCR beta chain is shown here with its context. This sample also contains other DNA sequences that code for the same CDR3. Source study methods: For nucleated cells, counts were estimated from reference gene primer amplification. Measured with immunoSEQ multiplex PCR; TCRdb has only the in-frame clones, and not every one. Clone size and the V and J calls come from that table; the DNA yielded D and trimming. The repertoire includes roughly 130,000 clones, about 80% of them detected once, and approximately 12% sits in the top ten. These data are taken from a study of blood T cell repertoires in COVID-19. Study details: The United States, Italy and Spain supplied acute and convalescent COVID-19 samples. PBMCs, B-cell-depleted T cells, or T cells were the source of the cDNA or gDNA that made up the material.

V shed 5 bases and J 0 bases; nucleotides not matched to a gene: 3. CDR1 SEHNR and CDR2 FQNEAQ come from the germline V gene (reference sequence). The CDR3 consists of 14 residues. This receptor was taken from a woman aged 55-70 years with acute or convalescent COVID-19. The chain has TRBV7-9 and TRBJ1-2, with TRBD1 matching 7 bases. Material: peripheral blood. The CDR3 DNA is TGTGCCAGCAGCCCGACAGGGCCTAACTATGGCTACACCTTC. This sequence encodes CASSPTGPNYGYTF.